This is a list of T cell receptor beta chains from one sample in a study of blood T cell repertoires in COVID-19. Profiled with immunoSEQ multiplex PCR; TCRdb holds only in-frame clones, not every one. The sample lists 110,000 to 150,000 clones, around 83% occurring once. The sequencing input was peripheral blood. The source of these receptors is a man between 60 and 70 years old with active or convalescent COVID-19. Both conserved end residues are part of each CDR3. The D gene is left open where the match is weak. The size field is filled for only some rows; it gives once, few, many or a size class.

v_gene	j_gene	abundance	d_gene	CDR3aa	CDR3nt
TRBV12-5	TRBJ1-5	-	-	CASGFILGNQPQHF	TGTGCTAGTGGTTTCATTTTAGGCAATCAGCCCCAGCATTTT
TRBV5-8	TRBJ1-2	once	-	CASSLTTGNYGYTF	TGTGCCAGCAGCCTGACGACGGGTAACTATGGCTACACCTTC
TRBV15	TRBJ1-2	-	-	CATSRDQGTVYTF	TGTGCCACCAGCAGAGATCAGGGAACAGTCTACACCTTC
TRBV6-5	TRBJ2-2	-	-	CASSYRPETNTGELFF	TGTGCCAGCAGTTATCGTCCGGAGACGAACACCGGGGAGCTGTTTTTT
TRBV24-1	TRBJ1-4	-	TRBD1	CATSESGTVPRGTNEKLFF	TGTGCCACCAGTGAGTCCGGGACAGTTCCCCGAGGGACTAATGAAAAACTGTTTTTT
TRBV7-9	TRBJ1-3	-	-	CASSRGEVGNTIYF	TGTGCCAGCAGCCGGGGGGAAGTTGGAAACACCATATATTTT
TRBV7-2	TRBJ1-2	-	-	CASSLGQNYGYTF	TGTGCCAGCAGCTTAGGACAGAACTATGGCTACACCTTC
TRBV11-2	TRBJ1-2	-	-	CASTLLAGSSDYGYTF	TGTGCCAGCACACTACTAGCAGGGTCTTCAGACTATGGCTACACCTTC
TRBV2	TRBJ1-2	-	-	CASSDSDRMYTF	TGTGCCAGCAGTGATTCAGACAGGATGTACACCTTC
TRBV23-1	TRBJ1-4	-	-	CASSQGTFGEKLFF	TGCGCCAGCAGTCAAGGGACATTCGGGGAAAAACTGTTTTTT
TRBV6-5	TRBJ1-2	-	TRBD1	CASSYGGGDYGYTF	TGTGCCAGCAGTTACGGAGGGGGCGACTATGGCTACACCTTC
TRBV5-1	TRBJ1-2	-	-	CASSLAGEGYTF	TGCGCCAGCAGCTTGGCAGGGGAGGGCTACACCTTC
TRBV29-1	TRBJ1-2	-	TRBD1	CSAAGGQKFYGYTF	TGCAGCGCCGCAGGGGGACAGAAATTCTATGGCTACACCTTC
TRBV19	TRBJ1-3	-	-	CASSETSSGNTIYF	TGTGCCAGTAGCGAGACTAGCTCTGGAAACACCATATATTTT
TRBV7-2	TRBJ2-1	-	-	CASSWGASGNEQFF	TGTGCCAGCAGCTGGGGGGCTAGCGGCAATGAGCAGTTCTTC
TRBV16	TRBJ2-1	-	-	CASSHPKGAADNEQFF	TGTGCCAGCAGCCACCCCAAAGGGGCGGCGGACAATGAGCAGTTCTTC
TRBV9	TRBJ2-3	-	TRBD2	CASSKAGGGGTQYF	TGTGCCAGCAGCAAAGCGGGGGGAGGAGGTACGCAGTATTTT
TRBV30	TRBJ2-7	-	-	CAWSVSEYSEKYF	TGTGCCTGGAGTGTATCAGAGTATTCGGAGAAGTACTTC
TRBV19	TRBJ1-4	once	TRBD1	CASSQGADEKLFF	TGTGCCAGTAGTCAGGGGGCGGATGAAAAACTGTTTTTT
TRBV19	TRBJ1-5	-	-	CASSIRGRGGNQPQHF	TGTGCCAGTAGTATTCGAGGGAGGGGCGGCAATCAGCCCCAGCATTTT
TRBV7-9	TRBJ2-5	-	TRBD1	CASSQTGFLETQYF	TGTGCCAGCAGCCAGACAGGGTTCTTAGAGACCCAGTACTTC
TRBV6-5	TRBJ1-3	-	TRBD1	CASRTTGGNTIYF	TGTGCCAGCAGGACGACAGGGGGAAACACCATATATTTT
TRBV7-9	TRBJ1-2	-	TRBD1	CASNLPQGGGYTF	TGTGCCAGCAACCTACCTCAGGGGGGAGGCTACACCTTC
TRBV27	TRBJ1-6	once	-	CASSFGLLTNSPLHF	TGTGCCAGCAGTTTCGGACTCCTCACGAATTCACCCCTCCACTTT
TRBV7-2	TRBJ1-1	-	-	CASSLVQGRYNTEAFF	TGTGCCAGCAGCTTAGTGCAGGGAAGGTACAACACTGAAGCTTTCTTT
TRBV28	TRBJ1-5	once	TRBD1	CASSLYGRGLSNQPQHF	TGTGCCAGCAGTTTATACGGCAGGGGGCTTAGCAATCAGCCCCAGCATTTT
TRBV6-1	TRBJ2-3	-	TRBD1	CASSEATWTGASDTQYF	TGTGCCAGCAGTGAAGCAACGTGGACAGGGGCATCCGATACGCAGTATTTT
TRBV19	TRBJ2-1	-	-	CAIYLPSGVQFF	TGTGCCATCTACCTCCCCTCGGGTGTGCAGTTCTTC
TRBV24-1	TRBJ1-3	-	TRBD1	CATSPGQGSRNTIYF	TGTGCCACCAGCCCCGGACAGGGTTCGCGAAACACCATATATTTT
TRBV5-1	TRBJ1-3	-	-	CASSLGTWTASGNTIYF	TGCGCCAGCAGCTTGGGGACCTGGACAGCCTCTGGAAACACCATATATTTT
TRBV6-5	TRBJ1-3	-	TRBD1	CASSYAGQGSGNTIYF	TGTGCCAGCAGTTACGCGGGACAGGGCTCTGGAAACACCATATATTTT
TRBV5-4	TRBJ2-7	-	TRBD1	CASSPQTGFDEQYF	TGTGCCAGCAGCCCCCAGACAGGGTTCGACGAGCAGTACTTC
TRBV19	TRBJ1-5	-	-	CASSSPWTDGLQPQHF	TGTGCCAGTAGTTCCCCCTGGACAGACGGGCTCCAGCCCCAGCATTTT
TRBV9	TRBJ1-1	-	-	CASSVQGTNTEAFF	TGTGCCAGCAGCGTACAGGGGACCAACACTGAAGCTTTCTTT
TRBV30	TRBJ1-2	-	-	CAWSEQVVLSGYTF	TGTGCCTGGAGCGAACAGGTGGTTCTTTCCGGCTACACCTTC
TRBV19	TRBJ1-2	-	TRBD1	CASSRQGHGYTF	TGTGCCAGTAGCAGACAGGGCCATGGCTACACCTTC
TRBV15	TRBJ1-4	once	TRBD1	CATSPGQGAEKLFF	TGTGCCACCAGCCCGGGACAGGGGGCTGAAAAACTGTTTTTT
TRBV18	TRBJ2-5	-	-	CASSPRELQETQYF	TGTGCCAGCTCACCACGGGAGTTGCAAGAGACCCAGTACTTC
TRBV21-1	TRBJ2-1	-	-	CASSKLGRGQANEQFF	TGTGCCAGCAGCAAACTCGGCCGGGGACAGGCCAATGAGCAGTTCTTC
TRBV19	TRBJ1-1	-	TRBD1	CASSYDRANTEAFF	TGTGCCAGTAGCTATGACAGGGCGAACACTGAAGCTTTCTTT
TRBV7-9	TRBJ1-5	-	-	CASSLGGQFNQPQHF	TGTGCCAGCAGCTTAGGGGGACAATTCAATCAGCCCCAGCATTTT
TRBV2	TRBJ1-6	-	-	CASRAGSEANSPLHF	TGTGCCAGCCGAGCCGGGAGCGAGGCCAATTCACCCCTCCACTTT
TRBV18	TRBJ1-1	once	TRBD1	CASSPSGTGLGTEAFF	TGTGCCAGCTCACCCTCCGGGACAGGGTTGGGCACTGAAGCTTTCTTT
TRBV27	TRBJ2-4	-	-	CASSSGLGGNIQYF	TGTGCCAGCAGTTCAGGTTTAGGTGGGAACATTCAGTACTTC
TRBV30	TRBJ2-2	-	TRBD1	CAWSPWGQGSPTGELFF	TGTGCCTGGAGTCCTTGGGGACAGGGGAGTCCCACCGGGGAGCTGTTTTTT
TRBV6-2/TRBV6-3	TRBJ1-2	-	TRBD1	CASSWTLAGTGSDSF	TGTGCCAGCAGTTGGACTCTTGCCGGGACAGGGAGCGATTCCTTC
TRBV19	TRBJ2-1	-	TRBD1	CASSALLIGTASYNEQFF	TGTGCCAGTAGTGCCCTCCTTATCGGGACAGCTTCCTACAATGAGCAGTTCTTC
TRBV3-1/TRBV3-2	TRBJ2-7	many	-	CASSQAGSGDYEQYF	TGTGCCAGCAGCCAAGCCGGGTCGGGGGACTACGAGCAGTACTTC
TRBV3-1/TRBV3-2	TRBJ1-3	-	-	CASSGPLSGNTIYF	TGTGCCAGCAGCGGGCCCCTCTCTGGAAACACCATATATTTT
TRBV9	TRBJ1-3	-	-	CASSGTQFSGNTIYF	TGTGCCAGCAGCGGCACACAGTTCTCTGGAAACACCATATATTTT
TRBV6-1	TRBJ1-5	few	TRBD1	CASSEHVGGTDSNQPQHF	TGTGCCAGCAGTGAACATGTTGGAGGGACAGATTCCAATCAGCCCCAGCATTTT
TRBV19	TRBJ1-5	-	-	CASSRPGDLWEPQHF	TGTGCCAGTAGCAGACCGGGAGACCTTTGGGAGCCCCAGCATTTT